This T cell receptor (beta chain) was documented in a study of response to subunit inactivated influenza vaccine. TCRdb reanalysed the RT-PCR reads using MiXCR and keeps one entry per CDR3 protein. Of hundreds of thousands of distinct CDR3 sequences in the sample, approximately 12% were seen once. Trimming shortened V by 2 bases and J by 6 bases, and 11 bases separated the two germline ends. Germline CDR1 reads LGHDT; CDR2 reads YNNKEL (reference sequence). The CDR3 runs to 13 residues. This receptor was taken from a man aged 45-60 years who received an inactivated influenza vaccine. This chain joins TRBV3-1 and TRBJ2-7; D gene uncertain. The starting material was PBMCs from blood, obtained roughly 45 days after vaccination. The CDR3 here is CASSQTANCEQYF. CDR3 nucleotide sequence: TGTGCCAGCAGCCAAACAGCAAACTGCGAGCAGTACTTC.